These T cell receptor beta chains were read from a single sample in a study of technical replicates of blood from four donors. Clones were sequenced by immunoSEQ multiplex PCR, and TCRdb holds only the in-frame ones, with some missing. The repertoire has about 70,000 clones, 80% to 95% of them found once; the top ten carry around 0.44%. Sequencing used T cells isolated from PBMCs. These receptor sequences come from a human donor in good health. CDR3s include the opening cysteine and the closing phenylalanine or tryptophan. The D gene is left open where the match is weak. Part of the rows lack a size; the others show once, few, many or a class for expanded clones.

NA TRBJ2-7 NA TRBV9 TGTGCCAGCAGCGTAGAAGGGGTGGTCCTCTACGAGCAGTACTTC CASSVEGVVLYEQYF
NA TRBJ2-7 TRBD1 TRBV7-8 TGTGCCAGCAGCACCCGGACAGGGGGCGGCTACGAGCAGTACTTC CASSTRTGGGYEQYF
NA TRBJ1-1 TRBD1 TRBV5-1 TGCGCCAGCAGCCTCGACAGGGGTGACACTGAAGCTTTCTTT CASSLDRGDTEAFF
NA TRBJ2-4 NA TRBV21-1 TGTGCCAGCAGCAAGGGAAGAGCTAGGAGGAACATTCAGTACTTC CASSKGRARRNIQYF
NA TRBJ2-1 TRBD1 TRBV4-2 TGTGCCAGCAGCCGGATACAGGGGGCCCCCTACAATGAGCAGTTCTTC CASSRIQGAPYNEQFF
NA TRBJ1-3 NA TRBV7-2 TGTGCCAGCAGGGGAGGGGCATATGGAAACACCATATATTTT CASRGGAYGNTIYF
NA TRBJ2-7 TRBD1 TRBV6-5 TGTGCCAGCAGAACAGGGGGCTACGAGCAGTACTTC CASRTGGYEQYF
NA TRBJ2-7 NA TRBV10-3 TGTGCCATCAGTGAGTCACGAGACTACGAGCAGTACTTC CAISESRDYEQYF
once TRBJ2-3 TRBD2 TRBV2 TGTGCCAGCAGTGAAGGGACTAGCGGTAGCACAGATACGCAGTATTTT CASSEGTSGSTDTQYF
NA TRBJ1-5 NA TRBV5-8 TGTGCCAGCAGCTATAACGCGGGATTTCAGCCCCAGCATTTT CASSYNAGFQPQHF
NA TRBJ2-2 TRBD2 TRBV11-2 TGTGCCAGCAAGGGAGGGAGATCGCTTTTGACCGGGGAGCTGTTTTTT CASKGGRSLLTGELFF
NA TRBJ1-2 NA TRBV9 TGTGCCAGCAACAACGGGGTAAAGGATGGCTACACCTTC CASNNGVKDGYTF
NA TRBJ2-3 TRBD2 TRBV7-3 TGTGCCAGCAGCCCCAGGGGACTAGCGGACACAGATACGCAGTATTTT CASSPRGLADTDTQYF
NA TRBJ2-3 TRBD2 TRBV6-4 TGTGCCAGCAGTACTAGCGGGAGGGATACGCAGTATTTT CASSTSGRDTQYF
once TRBJ1-3 NA TRBV6-6 TGTGCCAGCAGTTACTCGGGAGAACTCTCTGGAAACACCATATATTTT CASSYSGELSGNTIYF
NA TRBJ1-1 TRBD1 TRBV7-3 TGTGCCAGCAGCGGGGGACAGGGGACCGGCGCTTTCTTT CASSGGQGTGAFF
once TRBJ2-1 NA TRBV6-1 TGTGCCAGCAGTGAAGGGGACTTCTCCTACAATGAGCAGTTCTTC CASSEGDFSYNEQFF
NA TRBJ1-1 NA TRBV5-1 TGCGCCAGCAGCTTGGACTACAGGAAAGAAGCTTTCTTT CASSLDYRKEAFF
NA TRBJ1-3 NA TRBV30 TGTGCCTGGAGTAAAGGGGGATCTGGAAACACCATATATTTT CAWSKGGSGNTIYF
NA TRBJ2-1 TRBD1 TRBV4-3 TGCGCCAGCAGCCAAGGCCGGGCCGGGACAGTAAACAATGAGCAGTTCTTC CASSQGRAGTVNNEQFF
NA TRBJ2-7 NA TRBV9 TGTGCCAGCAGCGTAGGCGGGATCGACGAGCAGTACTTC CASSVGGIDEQYF
once TRBJ2-7 NA TRBV16 TGTGCCAGCAGCCACAGGGATACCCTATTCTACGAGCAGTACTTC CASSHRDTLFYEQYF
NA TRBJ2-1 TRBD2 TRBV9 TGTGCCAGCAGCAGTAGCGGGAGCATAATAAGCTCCTACAATGAGCAGTTCTTC CASSSSGSIISSYNEQFF
NA TRBJ2-5 TRBD2 TRBV7-7 TGTGCTAGCAGCTTAGCTGGGGGGGGAGAGACCCAGTACTTC CASSLAGGGETQYF
NA TRBJ2-7 NA TRBV6-6 TGTGCCAGCAGTTACCCCCTAGAAGACGAGCAGTACTTC CASSYPLEDEQYF
NA TRBJ1-2 TRBD1 TRBV19 TGTGCCAGTAGTAACAGGGGGGGATATGGCTACACCTTC CASSNRGGYGYTF
NA TRBJ1-5 NA TRBV6-6 TGTGCCAGCAGTTCCCTGGCAGGGGCGACCAATCAGCCCCAGCATTTT CASSSLAGATNQPQHF
NA TRBJ2-3 NA TRBV5-4 TGTGCCAGCAGCTTGGCAAGCGGATACACAGATACGCAGTATTTT CASSLASGYTDTQYF
NA TRBJ2-1 NA TRBV5-1 TGCGCCAGCAGGGCAGGCATAGAGGAGCAGTTCTTC CASRAGIEEQFF
NA TRBJ2-1 TRBD2 TRBV13 TGTGCCAGCAGCTTATCAAGCGGGAGAGGCAATGAGCAGTTCTTC CASSLSSGRGNEQFF
NA TRBJ2-3 TRBD2 TRBV2 TGTGCCAGCACGAGGTTAGCGGGAGGGGTGGATACGCAGTATTTT CASTRLAGGVDTQYF
once TRBJ2-7 TRBD2 TRBV10-2 TGCGCCAGCAGTGAGTCATGGACTAGCGCTTACGAGCAGTACTTC CASSESWTSAYEQYF
NA TRBJ2-1 NA TRBV7-6 TGTGCCAGCAGCATCTCTCTCGGTCCTACCTACAATGAGCAGTTCTTC CASSISLGPTYNEQFF
NA TRBJ2-7 NA TRBV2 TGTGCCAGCAGTGTGGCAGGGCAATTCGAGCAGTACTTC CASSVAGQFEQYF
once TRBJ1-5 TRBD1 TRBV19 TGTGCCAGTAATAAACAGGGGGCTGCGAATCAGCCCCAGCATTTT CASNKQGAANQPQHF